The 2 T cell receptor beta chains reported below all come from one sample, sequenced in a study of T cell responses to AZD1222 COVID-19 vaccine. TCRdb keeps only in-frame clones here, not all; method: immunoSEQ multiplex PCR. The table has just under 150,000 clones, roughly 88% seen once. This material consisted of peripheral blood, taken 28 days after the second dose of the MenACWY control vaccine. These receptor sequences come from an adult who received the MenACWY meningococcal vaccine as a control.

The J gene is TRBJ2-7, the V gene TRBV7-3; 8 nucleotides line up with TRBD1. J gave up 8 bases and V 1 base, and 16 bases lay outside the gene matches. The CDR3 covers 17 residues. Germline V CDR1 and CDR2: SGHTA, FQGTGA. In nucleotides, the CDR3 is TGTGCCAGCAGCTTAATCGGGCCAGGGGGCCAAGGGGGGAAGCAGTACTTC. Residues: CASSLIGPGGQGGKQYF.

This sequence joins TRBV9 and TRBJ2-2; TRBD1 matches 8 bases. The V segment lost 6 bases and the J segment 4 bases; nucleotides outside the gene matches: 17. Germline CDR1 is SGDLS and CDR2 is YYNGEE. CDR3 length: 18 amino acids. The CDR3 sequence: CASTPLISGTGFTGELFF. CDR3 sequence (DNA): TGTGCCAGCACGCCCCTGATCTCCGGGACAGGATTCACCGGGGAGCTGTTTTTT.